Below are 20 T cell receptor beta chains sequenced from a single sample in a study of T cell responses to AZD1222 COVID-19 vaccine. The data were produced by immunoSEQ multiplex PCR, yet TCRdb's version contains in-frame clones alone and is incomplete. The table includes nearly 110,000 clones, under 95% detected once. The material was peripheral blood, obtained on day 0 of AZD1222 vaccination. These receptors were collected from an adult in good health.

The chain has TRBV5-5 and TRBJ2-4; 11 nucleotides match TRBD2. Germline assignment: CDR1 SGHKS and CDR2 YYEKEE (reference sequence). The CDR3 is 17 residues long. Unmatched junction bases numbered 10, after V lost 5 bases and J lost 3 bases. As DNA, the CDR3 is TGTGCCAGCAGTAAACCGGGACTAGCGGTACTCAAAAACATTCAGTACTTC. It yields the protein CASSKPGLAVLKNIQYF.

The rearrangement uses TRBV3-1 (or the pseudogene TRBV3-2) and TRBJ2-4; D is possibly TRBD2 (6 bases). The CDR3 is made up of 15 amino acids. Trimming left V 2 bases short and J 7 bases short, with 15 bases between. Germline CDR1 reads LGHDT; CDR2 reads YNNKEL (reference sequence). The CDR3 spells CASSQTTSPRNIQYF. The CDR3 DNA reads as TGTGCCAGCAGCCAAACGACTAGTCCGCGGAACATTCAGTACTTC.

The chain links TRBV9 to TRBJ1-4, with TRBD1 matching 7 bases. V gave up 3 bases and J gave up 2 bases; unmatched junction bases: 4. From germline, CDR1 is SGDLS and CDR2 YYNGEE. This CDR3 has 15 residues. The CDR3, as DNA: TGTGCCAGCAGCGCATCAGGGGGGACTAATGAAAAACTGTTTTTT. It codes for CASSASGGTNEKLFF.

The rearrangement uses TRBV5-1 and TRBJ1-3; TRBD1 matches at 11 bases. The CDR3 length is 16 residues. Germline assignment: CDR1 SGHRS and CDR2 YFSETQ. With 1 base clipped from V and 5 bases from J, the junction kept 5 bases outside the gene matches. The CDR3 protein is CASSLTDRGLRNTIYF. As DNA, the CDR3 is TGCGCCAGCAGCTTGACGGACAGGGGGCTTAGAAACACCATATATTTT.

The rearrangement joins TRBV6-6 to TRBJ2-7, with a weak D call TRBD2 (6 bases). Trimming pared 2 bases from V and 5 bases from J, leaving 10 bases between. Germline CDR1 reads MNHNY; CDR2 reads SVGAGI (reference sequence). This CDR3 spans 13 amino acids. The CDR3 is CASSYDGGDEQYF. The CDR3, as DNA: TGTGCCAGCAGTTACGACGGGGGAGACGAGCAGTACTTC.

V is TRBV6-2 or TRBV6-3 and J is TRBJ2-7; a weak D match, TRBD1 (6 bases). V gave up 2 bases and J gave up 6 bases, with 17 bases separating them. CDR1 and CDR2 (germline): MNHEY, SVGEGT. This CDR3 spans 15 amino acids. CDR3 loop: CASSYGGRSRLEQYF. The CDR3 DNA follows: TGTGCCAGCAGTTACGGGGGCAGGAGCCGCCTCGAGCAGTACTTC.

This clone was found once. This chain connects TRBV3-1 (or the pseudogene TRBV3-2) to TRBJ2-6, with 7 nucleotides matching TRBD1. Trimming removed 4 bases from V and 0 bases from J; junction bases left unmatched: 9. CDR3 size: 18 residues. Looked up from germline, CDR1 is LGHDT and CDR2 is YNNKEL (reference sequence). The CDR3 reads CASSPSRDRSSGANVLTF. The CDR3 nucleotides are TGTGCCAGCAGCCCGAGCCGGGACAGAAGCTCTGGGGCCAACGTCCTGACTTTC.

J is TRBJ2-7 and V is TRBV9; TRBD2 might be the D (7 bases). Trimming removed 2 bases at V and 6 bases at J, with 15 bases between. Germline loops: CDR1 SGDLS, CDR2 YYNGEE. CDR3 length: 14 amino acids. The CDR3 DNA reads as TGTGCCAGCAGCGTCCAACCGCGGGGGCTCGAGCAGTACTTC. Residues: CASSVQPRGLEQYF.

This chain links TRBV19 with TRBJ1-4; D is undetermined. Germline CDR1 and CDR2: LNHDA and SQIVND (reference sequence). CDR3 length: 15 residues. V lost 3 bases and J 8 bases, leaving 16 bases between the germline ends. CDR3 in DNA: TGTGCCAGTAGTATCGACTCCCTGGTAGGAGAAAAACTGTTTTTT. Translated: CASSIDSLVGEKLFF.

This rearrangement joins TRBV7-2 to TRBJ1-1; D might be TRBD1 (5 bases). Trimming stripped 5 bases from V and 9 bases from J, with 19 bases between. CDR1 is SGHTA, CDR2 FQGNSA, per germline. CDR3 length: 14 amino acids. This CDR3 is CASSSGARTGKAFF. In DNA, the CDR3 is TGTGCCAGCAGCAGCGGGGCCCGGACGGGTAAAGCTTTCTTT. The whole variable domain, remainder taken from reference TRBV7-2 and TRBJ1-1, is GAGVSQSPSNKVTEKGKDVELRCDPISGHTALYWYRQSLGQGLEFLIYFQGNSAPDKSGLPSDRFSAERTGGSVSTLTIQRTQQEDSAVYLCASSSGARTGKAFFGQGTRLTVV.

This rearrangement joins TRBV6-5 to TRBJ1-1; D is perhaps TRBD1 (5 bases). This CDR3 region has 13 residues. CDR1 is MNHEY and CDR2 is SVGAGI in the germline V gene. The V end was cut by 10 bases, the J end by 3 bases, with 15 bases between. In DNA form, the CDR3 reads TGTGCCATCGGACTCAGGGAGTACACTGAAGCTTTCTTT. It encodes CAIGLREYTEAFF.

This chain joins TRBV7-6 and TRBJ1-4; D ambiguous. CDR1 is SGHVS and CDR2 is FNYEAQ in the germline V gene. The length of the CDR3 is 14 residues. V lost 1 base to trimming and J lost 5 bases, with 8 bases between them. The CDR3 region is CASSLGRQNEKLFF. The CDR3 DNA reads TGTGCCAGCAGCTTAGGTCGGCAAAATGAAAAACTGTTTTTT.

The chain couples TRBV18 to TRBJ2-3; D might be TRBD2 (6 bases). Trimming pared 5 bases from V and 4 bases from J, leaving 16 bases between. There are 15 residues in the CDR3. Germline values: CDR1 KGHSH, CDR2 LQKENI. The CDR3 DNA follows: TGTGCCAGCTCAAGTCCGGCGGGGCGGTCAGATACGCAGTATTTT. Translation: CASSSPAGRSDTQYF.

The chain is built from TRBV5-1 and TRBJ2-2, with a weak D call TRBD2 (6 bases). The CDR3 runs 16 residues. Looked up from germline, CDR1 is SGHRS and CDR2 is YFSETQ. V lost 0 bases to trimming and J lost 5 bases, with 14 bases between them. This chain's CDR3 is CASSLEMAGKTGELFF. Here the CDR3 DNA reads TGCGCCAGCAGCTTGGAGATGGCGGGGAAGACCGGGGAGCTGTTTTTT. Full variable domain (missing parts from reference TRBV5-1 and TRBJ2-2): KAGVTQTPRYLIKTRGQQVTLSCSPISGHRSVSWYQQTPGQGLQFLFEYFSETQRNKGNFPGRFSGRQFSNSRSEMNVSTLELGDSALYLCASSLEMAGKTGELFFGEGSRLTVL.

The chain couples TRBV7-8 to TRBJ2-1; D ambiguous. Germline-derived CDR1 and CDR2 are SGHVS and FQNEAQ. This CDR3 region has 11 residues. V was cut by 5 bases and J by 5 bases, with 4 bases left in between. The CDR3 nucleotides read TGTGCCAGCAGCGCTAACAATGAGCAGTTCTTC. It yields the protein CASSANNEQFF.

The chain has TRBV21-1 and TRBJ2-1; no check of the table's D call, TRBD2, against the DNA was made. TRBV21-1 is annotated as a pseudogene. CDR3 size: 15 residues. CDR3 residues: CASSGSGGANNEQFF. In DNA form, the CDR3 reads TGTGCCAGCAGCGGTAGCGGGGGGGCCAACAATGAGCAGTTCTTC.

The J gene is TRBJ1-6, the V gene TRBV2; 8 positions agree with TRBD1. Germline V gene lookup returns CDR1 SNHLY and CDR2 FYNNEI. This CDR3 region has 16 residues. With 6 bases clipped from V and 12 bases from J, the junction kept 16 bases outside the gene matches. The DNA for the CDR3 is TGTGCCAGCAGGGACCCGCGACAGGGGCCAGCTGGACCCCTCCACTTT. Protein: CASRDPRQGPAGPLHF.

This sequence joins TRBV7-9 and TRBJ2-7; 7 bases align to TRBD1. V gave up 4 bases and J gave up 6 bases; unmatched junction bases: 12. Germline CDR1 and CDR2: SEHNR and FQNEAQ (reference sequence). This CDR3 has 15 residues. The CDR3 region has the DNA TGTGCCAGCAGCTCGGACAGGTTATTGGGCTTCGAGCAGTACTTC. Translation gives CASSSDRLLGFEQYF.

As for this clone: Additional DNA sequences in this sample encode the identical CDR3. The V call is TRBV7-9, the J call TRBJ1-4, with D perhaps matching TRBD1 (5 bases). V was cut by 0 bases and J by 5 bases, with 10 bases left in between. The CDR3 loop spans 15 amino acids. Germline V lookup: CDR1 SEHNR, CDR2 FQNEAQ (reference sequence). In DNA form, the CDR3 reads TGTGCCAGCAGCTTAGCGCGAGGGACGAATGAAAAACTGTTTTTT. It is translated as CASSLARGTNEKLFF. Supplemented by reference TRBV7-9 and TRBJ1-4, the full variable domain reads DTGVSQNPRHKITKRGQNVTFRCDPISEHNRLYWYRQTLGQGPEFLTYFQNEAQLEKSRLLSDRFSAERPKGSFSTLEIQRTEQGDSAMYLCASSLARGTNEKLFFGSGTQLSVL.

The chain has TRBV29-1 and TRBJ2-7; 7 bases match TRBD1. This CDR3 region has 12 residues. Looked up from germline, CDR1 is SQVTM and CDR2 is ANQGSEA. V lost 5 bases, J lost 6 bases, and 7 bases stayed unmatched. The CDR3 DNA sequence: TGCAGCGTTAGCGACAGGGTCGGCGAGCAGTACTTC. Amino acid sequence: CSVSDRVGEQYF.